The 18 T cell receptor beta chains in this list originate from one sample, sequenced in a study of HIV-infected children after antiretroviral therapy interruption. Treatment given: PENTA 11 planned treatment interruption arm or continuous ART arm. The TCR library was built from RNA with a 3' RACE protocol and unique molecular identifiers. TCRdb ran MiXCR on the 3' RACE reads and lists one entry per CDR3 protein. The data contain about 89,000 distinct CDR3 sequences, 6.9% of them singletons. The source was CD45RA+ CD4+ T cells from PBMCs, pooled from several time points, collected from a donor given antiretroviral therapy, either interrupted or continuous. Regarding subset: naive CD4+ CD45RA+ CD45RO- T cells. These receptors all stem from a pool of human donors with HIV.

The CDR3 is CSVEHFYGYTF. DNA of the CDR3: TGCAGCGTTGAACATTTCTATGGCTACACCTTC. V and J are TRBV29-1 and TRBJ1-2; D is undetermined. Germline assignment: CDR1 SQVTM and CDR2 ANQGSEA. Trimming took 2 bases from V and 4 from J, leaving 5 bases between them. The CDR3 has 11 residues. Based on the CDR3 plus reference TRBV29-1 and TRBJ1-2, the full variable domain is SAVISQKPSRDICQRGTSLTIQCQVDSQVTMMFWYRQQPGQSLTLIATANQGSEATYESGFVIDKFPISRPNLTFSTLTVSNMSPEDSSIYLCSVEHFYGYTFGSGTRLTVV.

This clonotype was observed many times. The V call is TRBV5-1, the J call TRBJ1-1; D remains unclear. Deletions cut 2 bases from V and 1 base from J, with 18 bases between. This CDR3 has 17 residues. Germline CDR1 and CDR2: SGHRS and YFSETQ. The CDR3 DNA follows: TGCGCCAGCAGCTTCCTAACAGTCCAACTAGGGAACACTGAAGCTTTCTTT. This codes for CASSFLTVQLGNTEAFF.

This clonotype came up a few times. J is TRBJ2-3 and V is TRBV5-1; possibly TRBD1 for D (6 bases). The CDR3 has 14 amino acids. Germline lookup yields CDR1 SGHRS and CDR2 YFSETQ. The V gene lost 2 bases and the J gene lost 3 bases, with 10 bases spanning the gap. CDR3: CASSFGQLTDTQYF. The CDR3 DNA follows: TGCGCCAGCAGCTTTGGACAGTTGACAGATACGCAGTATTTT.

The rearrangement joins TRBV6-4 to TRBJ1-2; a possible D gene is TRBD1 (5 bases). The ends were cut back, 7 bases at V and 4 bases at J, with 13 bases in the middle. This CDR3 has 13 amino acids. CDR1 and CDR2 (germline): MRHNA, SNTAGT. CDR3 DNA sequence: TGTGCCAGCAAAACGCGGGGGGTCTATGGCTACACCTTC. Translation: CASKTRGVYGYTF.

By its share, this clonotype is medium-sized (0.01 to 0.1%). The chain carries TRBV12-3 or TRBV12-4 and TRBJ1-1; 7 bases are shared with TRBD1. The CDR3 runs 14 residues. The V and J ends lost 5 bases and 6 bases, in that order; junction bases with no gene match: 9. The CDR3 nucleotides are TGTGCCAGCAGTGTGGTAGCAGGGGGTCCTGAAGCTTTCTTT. Translating gives CASSVVAGGPEAFF.

There are many counts of this clonotype. An end of the junction differs from the germline gene, which may be a read error. The chain couples TRBV2 to TRBJ2-3; D possibly corresponds to TRBD1 (6 bases). CDR3 length: 15 residues. Germline V gene sequence: CDR1 SNHLY, CDR2 FYNNEI. The CDR3 sequence: CVSSRRGSSTDTQYF. CDR3 DNA: TGTGTCAGCAGCCGCAGGGGTTCCTCCACAGATACGCAGTATTTT.

This clonotype showed up many times. The rearrangement joins TRBV10-3 to TRBJ2-5; 7 nucleotides match TRBD2. The CDR3 is 14 residues long. Germline CDR1 reads ENHRY; CDR2 reads SYGVKD. Trimming took 4 bases from V and 2 from J; bases not matched to a gene: 4. The CDR3, as DNA: TGTGCCATCAGTGGGGGAGGGACTCAAGAGACCCAGTACTTC. It codes for CAISGGGTQETQYF.

This clonotype appeared many times. The V call is TRBV9, the J call TRBJ1-1; D remains unclear. Germline values: CDR1 SGDLS, CDR2 YYNGEE. Trimming shortened V by 2 bases and J by 6 bases, and 11 bases separated the two germline ends. The CDR3 contains 13 residues. CDR3 bases: TGTGCCAGCAGCGTTAATGCGGGTGCTGAAGCTTTCTTT. Its protein is CASSVNAGAEAFF.

This clonotype was detected ten times or more. CDR3 DNA sequence: TGTGCCAGCAGAGTTAGCAATCAGCCCCAGCATTTT. This translates into CASRVSNQPQHF. This rearrangement joins TRBV6-1 to TRBJ1-5; D remains ambiguous. This CDR3 has 12 amino acids. Germline V gene lookup returns CDR1 MNHNS and CDR2 SASEGT. V lost 6 bases to trimming and J lost 0 bases, with 3 bases between them.

This clonotype was recorded at least ten times. The chain links TRBV6-6 to TRBJ2-1; a weak D match, TRBD2 (7 bases). V lost 11 bases and J lost 8, with 22 bases in between. The germline V gene has CDR1 MNHNY and CDR2 SVGAGI (reference sequence). The CDR3 has 14 residues. The CDR3 nucleotides are TGTGCCTTAGGGGCTAGTTGGGAGGGGGATGAGCAGTTCTTC. Amino acids: CALGASWEGDEQFF.

In this sample, this clonotype turned up many times. This chain links TRBV12-3 or TRBV12-4 with TRBJ1-1, with unresolved D. The CDR3 sequence is 14 residues long. Trimming removed 5 bases at V and 0 bases at J, with 10 bases between. The chain's CDR3 is CASSADGMNTEAFF. In DNA form, the CDR3 reads TGTGCCAGCAGTGCGGACGGCATGAACACTGAAGCTTTCTTT.

This clonotype was seen repeatedly, ten times or more. The chain has TRBV27 and TRBJ2-3; D is perhaps TRBD1 or TRBD2 (5 bases each). Germline loops: CDR1 MNHEY, CDR2 SMNVEV (reference sequence). The CDR3 contains 12 residues. Trimming removed 1 base at V and 6 bases at J, with 5 bases between. CDR3 DNA: TGTGCCAGCAGTTTATGGGGGGATACGCAGTATTTT. Its protein is CASSLWGDTQYF.

This clonotype appeared a few times. This chain links TRBV4-2 with TRBJ1-2; D is possibly TRBD1 (6 bases). CDR3 size: 15 residues. The germline CDR1 and CDR2 sequences are LGHNA and YNFKEQ. With 0 bases removed from V and 4 bases from J, the gap between germline ends came to 12 bases. The CDR3 region is CASSQEQGFLYGYTF. The CDR3 DNA sequence: TGTGCCAGCAGCCAAGAACAGGGCTTTCTCTATGGCTACACCTTC.

This clonotype was found many times. The CDR3 DNA follows: TGTGCCAGCAGTGAAGCTAGCGGGCCAAACAATGAGCAGTTCTTC. Translated: CASSEASGPNNEQFF. This chain uses TRBV2 with TRBJ2-1; 7 nucleotides align to TRBD2. After removal of 0 bases from V and 5 bases from J, the junction contained 4 bases not matched to a gene. Looked up from germline, CDR1 is SNHLY and CDR2 is FYNNEI. The CDR3 spans 15 residues.

This clonotype was recorded a few times. This sequence joins TRBV20-1 and TRBJ1-5, with 9 bases that match TRBD1. This CDR3 has 13 residues. Germline lookup yields CDR1 DFQATT and CDR2 SNEGSKA (reference sequence). CDR3 nucleotide sequence: TGCAGCTGCCGGGACAGGGAATATCAGCCCCAGCATTTT. Residues: CSCRDREYQPQHF.

The table lists this clonotype with many counts. This sequence joins TRBV27 and TRBJ1-4; D perhaps matches TRBD1 (6 bases). CDR3 length equals 15 residues. V was clipped by 5 bases and J by 0 bases, with 10 bases between them. Germline V gene sequence: CDR1 MNHEY, CDR2 SMNVEV (reference sequence). The CDR3 bases are TGTGCCAGCAGTACAAGGACAGCAACTAATGAAAAACTGTTTTTT. This translates into CASSTRTATNEKLFF.

The chain employs TRBV11-1 and TRBJ2-7, with D perhaps matching TRBD1 or TRBD2 (5 bases each). The CDR3 runs to 17 residues. CDR1 SGHAT and CDR2 FQDESV come from the germline V gene (reference sequence). The V gene lost 5 bases and the J gene lost 1 base, with 21 bases spanning the gap. The CDR3 nucleotides are TGTGCCAGCAGCCATCATTTCCGGGACGTACGATCCTACGAGCAGTACTTC. This codes for CASSHHFRDVRSYEQYF.

This clonotype was counted at least ten times. DNA of the CDR3: TGTGCCAGCAGCTTAAGGACAGGGCTGAGCAATGAGCAGTTCTTC. Residues: CASSLRTGLSNEQFF. This chain joins TRBV7-3 and TRBJ2-1, with 8 positions matching TRBD1. Germline-derived CDR1 and CDR2 are SGHTA and FQGTGA. After removal of 1 base from V and 6 bases from J, the junction contained 5 bases not matched to a gene. CDR3 length: 15 residues.